Sequencing of this T cell receptor beta chain was carried out in a study of OX40 agonist ivuxolimab in advanced cancers. Overall study context: The drug used for patients, ivuxolimab, was an agonistic anti-OX40 (CD134) antibody. Partial responses were achieved by three patients, one with hepatocellular carcinoma and two with cutaneous melanoma.

In the case of this clone: The antigen is unknown.

Study observations and caveats: Dosing at 0.1 to 3.0 mg/kg was accompanied by clonal expansion of CD4+ and CD8+ blood T cells by week 6.

V shed 1 base and J 6 bases; nucleotides not matched to a gene: 3. Germline loops: CDR1 SGHTA, CDR2 FQGNSA. This CDR3 spans 14 amino acids. Blood was sampled at baseline, cycle 4 day 1, and cycle 7 day 1. Using immunoSEQ multiplex PCR, the repertoire was profiled, and TCRdb retains in-frame clones only, with some absent. The sample carries roughly 52,000 clones, 70% to 85% recorded once. This chain links TRBV7-2 with TRBJ1-2, with 9 bases lining up with TRBD1. The receptor's source is an adult with an advanced solid tumor such as melanoma, head and neck, liver or kidney cancer. The source material was CD4+ or CD8+ T cells sorted from blood, sampled in a trial of the OX40 agonist ivuxolimab. CDR3 region: CASSLGDRAHGYTF. CDR3 DNA: TGTGCCAGCAGCTTAGGGGACAGGGCCCATGGCTACACCTTC.